These 13 T cell receptor beta chains came from one sample sequenced in a study of shared clonotypes between healthy human individuals (dated by TCRdb to 2020 to 2021). The library was generated by the immunoSEQ multiplex PCR assay. TCRdb's version of the immuneACCESS table is confined to in-frame rearrangements and falls short of the full clone set. An unresolved V gene accounts for under half of the shortfall where checked; the remainder is of unknown origin. The sample includes a few hundred thousand clones, with less than 98% observed a single time. The ten largest clones add up to 0.045% to 0.06% of the sample. Material for sequencing was naive CD4+ T cells sorted from blood. This sample's cell subset or site label indicates: CD45RA+ positively selected. The source is a woman in her 30s in good health.

The chain is built from TRBV5-4 and TRBJ2-5, with TRBD1 matching over 7 bases. The DNA matches TRBJ2-7 better at its end, which makes the J call doubtful. This CDR3 is built from 13 residues. Germline lookup yields CDR1 SGHNT and CDR2 YYREEE (reference sequence). The CDR3 loop is CASSSGTVYEQYF. The CDR3 DNA is TGTGCCAGCAGCTCGGGGACAGTCTACGAGCAGTACTTC.

The CDR3 protein is CAIQEGADTQYF. The CDR3 DNA is TGTGCCATTCAGGAAGGAGCAGATACGCAGTATTTT. The chain couples TRBV10-3 to TRBJ2-3; no clear D gene. This CDR3 has 12 residues. The germline gives CDR1 ENHRY, CDR2 SYGVKD. Trimming took 9 bases from V and 4 from J, leaving 11 bases between them.

The chain carries TRBV5-4 and TRBJ1-5, with 8 nucleotides matching TRBD1. J gave up 3 bases and V 6 bases, and 8 bases lay outside the gene matches. Germline-derived CDR1 and CDR2 are SGHNT and YYREEE (reference sequence). The CDR3 consists of 15 residues. DNA for the CDR3: TGTGCCAGCAAGACAGGGGCCCGTATCAATCAGCCCCAGCATTTT. Translating it yields CASKTGARINQPQHF. Combining the CDR3 with reference TRBV5-4 and TRBJ1-5 gives the whole variable domain ETGVTQSPTHLIKTRGQQVTLRCSSQSGHNTVSWYQQALGQGPQFIFQYYREEENGRGNFPPRFSGLQFPNYSSELNVNALELDDSALYLCASKTGARINQPQHFGDGTRLSIL.

The chain employs TRBV2 and TRBJ2-3; D is undetermined. The CDR3 loop spans 13 amino acids. Trimming took off 6 bases at V and 4 bases at J, with 11 bases between the two ends. The germline V gene encodes CDR1 SNHLY and CDR2 FYNNEI. CDR3 loop: CASRRLDADTQYF. The CDR3 nucleotides are TGTGCCAGCAGGCGGCTGGACGCAGATACGCAGTATTTT.

The chain combines TRBV6-5 with TRBJ2-7, with D maybe TRBD1 (5 bases). This CDR3 has 14 residues. The V gene's germline CDR1 is MNHEY and CDR2 SVGAGI. Trimming cost V 0 bases and J 2 bases, with 8 bases left between them. CDR3 in amino acids: CASSYSDTAYEQYF. For the CDR3, the DNA is TGTGCCAGCAGTTACTCGGACACCGCCTACGAGCAGTACTTC.

The V gene is TRBV28, the J gene TRBJ2-7; D is perhaps TRBD2 (5 bases). Trimming took off 5 bases at V and 2 bases at J, with 22 bases between the two ends. The CDR3 runs 17 residues. Germline V gives CDR1 MDHEN, CDR2 SYDVKM. CDR3 bases: TGTGCCAGCAGTCGGCTCATGCGGGCAGCTAATCCCTACGAGCAGTACTTC. Protein sequence: CASSRLMRAANPYEQYF.

The chain links TRBV7-3 to TRBJ2-2; 7 bases align to TRBD2. After removal of 3 bases from V and 6 bases from J, the junction contained 10 bases not matched to a gene. This CDR3 is 16 amino acids long. Germline CDR1 and CDR2: SGHTA and FQGTGA. CDR3 in DNA: TGTGCCAGCAGCTTGGGAGGGAGGGCCGCGGCCGGGGAGCTGTTTTTT. It yields the protein CASSLGGRAAAGELFF.

This CDR3 reads CASSSTIAKNIQYF. CDR3 DNA sequence: TGTGCCAGCAGTTCAACGATAGCCAAAAACATTCAGTACTTC. V gene TRBV28 combines with J gene TRBJ2-4, with D unclear. The CDR3 spans 14 residues. Germline CDR1 and CDR2: MDHEN and SYDVKM. Trimming pared 4 bases from V and 0 bases from J, leaving 7 bases between.

The V call is TRBV7-8, the J call TRBJ1-3; D is ambiguous. The germline V and J ends were trimmed by 1 base and 1 base, with 11 bases remaining between them. Germline V gene data show CDR1 as SGHVS and CDR2 as FQNEAQ. The length of the CDR3 is 16 residues. Here the CDR3 reads CASSLGTRTSGNTIYF. The CDR3 region has the DNA TGTGCCAGCAGCTTAGGTACACGAACTTCTGGAAACACCATATATTTT.

The chain uses TRBV9 and TRBJ2-3, with D perhaps matching TRBD1 (6 bases). CDR1 is SGDLS and CDR2 is YYNGEE in the germline V gene. This CDR3 is 15 amino acids long. Trimming cost V 5 bases and J 2 bases, with 15 bases left between them. Here the CDR3 DNA reads TGTGCCAGCAGTAAGGGGGATTGGGACACAGATACGCAGTATTTT. Translated: CASSKGDWDTDTQYF.

The chain links TRBV5-1 to TRBJ1-4; 9 positions agree with TRBD1. The CDR3 has 16 residues. After removal of 0 bases from V and 7 bases from J, the junction contained 7 bases not matched to a gene. Germline-derived CDR1 and CDR2 are SGHRS and YFSETQ. Here the CDR3 reads CASSLASGTGTEKLFF. CDR3 bases: TGCGCCAGCAGCTTGGCGTCTGGGACAGGGACTGAAAAACTGTTTTTT.

In DNA, the CDR3 is TGTGCCAGCAGTTCTTGGGACGGCTCCAATGAAAAACTGTTTTTT. Encoded protein: CASSSWDGSNEKLFF. This rearrangement joins TRBV25-1 to TRBJ1-4; D may be TRBD1 (5 bases). This CDR3 has 15 residues. Trimming removed 5 bases at V and 5 bases at J, with 15 bases between. CDR1 is MGHDK, CDR2 SYGVNS, per germline.

The chain carries TRBV14 and TRBJ1-1; a possible D gene is TRBD1 (6 bases). The CDR3 has 16 residues. Looked up from germline, CDR1 is SGHDN and CDR2 is FVKESK. Between the trimmed V and J ends, which lost 1 base and 0 bases, there was a span of 12 bases. This chain's CDR3 is CASSQVPQGMNTEAFF. In nucleotides, the CDR3 is TGTGCCAGCAGCCAAGTCCCGCAGGGGATGAACACTGAAGCTTTCTTT. Full variable domain (rest looked up from reference TRBV14 and TRBJ1-1): EAGVTQFPSHSVIEKGQTVTLRCDPISGHDNLYWYRRVMGKEIKFLLHFVKESKQDESGMPNNRFLAERTGGTYSTLKVQPAELEDSGVYFCASSQVPQGMNTEAFFGQGTRLTVV.